Sequencing of this T cell receptor beta chain was carried out in a study of monozygotic twins with inflammatory bowel disease. The CDR3 is made up of 16 amino acids. Germline V gives CDR1 SGHRS, CDR2 YFSETQ. Each TCR library used about 3.5 ug of total RNA. UMIs containing a 6-nucleotide sample barcode were added via template switching. TCRdb derives one entry per CDR3 protein from the 5' RACE reads, leaving out DNA. This sample carries over 130,000 distinct CDR3 sequences, with 2% to 3% going to the ten biggest clones. Broader study findings: Among IBD patients, TCRbeta diversity (inverse Simpson) was lower than in healthy co-twins. Relative clonotype sharing with others was diminished in IBD patients versus healthy twins, particularly with disease activity.

A note on this clonotype: Antigen specificity is unknown.

The TCR was taken from a human donor with ulcerative colitis or Crohn's disease, or a healthy co-twin of an affected twin (not recorded which). This chain uses TRBV5-1 with TRBJ2-3. Sequencing used blood. The CDR3 sequence: CASSLAEGNLGDTQYF.